This T cell receptor (beta chain) originates from a study of shared clonotypes between healthy human individuals. Study conclusions and caveats: Incompleteness in sorted-subset sequencing, despite large depth, was shown by rarefaction.

The J segment lost 5 bases and the V segment lost 4 bases, leaving 4 bases of the junction unmatched. This CDR3 has 15 amino acids. Germline V CDR1 and CDR2: MDHEN, SYDVKM. Investigators divided CD4+ cells into CD45RA+ naive and CD45RA-negative memory subsets. Profiling relied on immunoSEQ multiplex PCR, and the TCRdb table lists in-frame clones only, not all of them. The table records some 2,500,000 clones, roughly 92% of them present only once. In regard to this clone: Its antigen is not known.

The rearrangement links TRBV28 to TRBJ2-7; TRBD2 matches 14 bases. The sequencing input was naive CD4+ T cells from PBMCs. Subset meaning: CD45RA+ positively selected. The source is a man aged 18 to 29 in good health. Some clones in this sample may be carry-over from other donors' samples. DNA of the CDR3: TGTGCCAGCAGTTATAGGACTAGCGGGAGGCACGAGCAGTACTTC. Translation gives CASSYRTSGRHEQYF.